The rows below give T cell receptor beta chains drawn from one sample of a study of cytomegalovirus exposure and HLA in healthy donors. Profiled with immunoSEQ multiplex PCR; TCRdb holds only in-frame clones, not every one. The profile shows about 180,000 clones, approximately 79% of them singletons. Material for sequencing was PBMCs. The receptors were gathered from a man between 35 and 55 years old in good health and CMV-seropositive. Each CDR3 is given with its conserved first and last residue. Each record gives: clone size, V gene, D gene, J gene, CDR3 protein, CDR3 DNA. A D gene is named only where the DNA matches it firmly. The size entry is marked missing in some rows and otherwise reads once, few, many or a size class.

NA	TRBV2	TRBD1	TRBJ1-1	CASSDESSRGSNMNTEAFF	TGTGCCAGCAGTGATGAATCCTCCAGGGGGAGTAATATGAACACTGAAGCTTTCTTT
NA	TRBV27	NA	TRBJ2-1	CASSLYGGPYNEQFF	TGTGCCAGCAGTTTATACGGCGGCCCCTACAATGAGCAGTTCTTC
NA	TRBV4-2	TRBD1	TRBJ1-2	CASSEDRGLGYTF	TGTGCCAGCAGCGAGGACAGGGGGCTCGGCTACACCTTC
NA	TRBV2	NA	TRBJ1-1	CASRRATNAEAFF	TGTGCCAGCAGGAGAGCAACGAACGCTGAAGCTTTCTTT
NA	TRBV7-2	TRBD1	TRBJ1-5	CASSPTGFNQPQHF	TGTGCCAGCAGCCCGACAGGGTTCAATCAGCCCCAGCATTTT
NA	TRBV9	NA	TRBJ2-1	CASSPQRGNEQFF	TGTGCCAGCAGCCCCCAGAGGGGGAATGAGCAGTTCTTC
NA	TRBV15	NA	TRBJ1-6	CATSLLYNSPLHF	TGTGCCACCAGCCTCCTTTATAATTCACCCCTCCACTTT
NA	TRBV5-1	TRBD1	TRBJ1-6	CASSSLLTGKDSPLHF	TGCGCCAGCAGCAGTTTGCTGACAGGGAAGGATTCACCCCTCCACTTT
once	TRBV6-5	TRBD2	TRBJ2-4	CASSSLSGRPKNSQYF	TGTGCCAGCAGTTCCCTTAGCGGGAGGCCCAAAAACAGTCAGTACTTC
few	TRBV5-1	NA	TRBJ2-1	CASSLSGPYNEQFF	TGCGCCAGCAGCTTAAGCGGCCCCTACAATGAGCAGTTCTTC
NA	TRBV19	TRBD1	TRBJ1-5	CASKGQGIQPQHF	TGTGCCAGTAAAGGACAGGGTATTCAGCCCCAGCATTTT
NA	TRBV5-1	NA	TRBJ1-3	CASSQDGSSGNTIYF	TGCGCCAGCAGCCAAGACGGGAGCTCTGGAAACACCATATATTTT
NA	TRBV7-8	NA	TRBJ2-3	CASSSQWGGTDTQYF	TGTGCCAGCAGCTCCCAGTGGGGGGGCACAGATACGCAGTATTTT
NA	TRBV27	NA	TRBJ1-5	CASRSLGGAGSNQPQHF	TGTGCCAGCAGGTCTCTGGGGGGGGCCGGGAGCAATCAGCCCCAGCATTTT
NA	TRBV14	NA	TRBJ2-3	CASSQRGYTQYF	TGTGCCAGCAGCCAAAGGGGGTATACGCAGTATTTT
NA	TRBV5-1	TRBD2	TRBJ2-1	CASSLPGLAGGPNEQFF	TGCGCCAGCAGCTTGCCCGGACTAGCGGGAGGGCCCAATGAGCAGTTCTTC
NA	TRBV6-5	TRBD1	TRBJ1-1	CASSSGQSNTEAFF	TGTGCCAGCAGCTCGGGACAGTCAAACACTGAAGCTTTCTTT
NA	TRBV28	NA	TRBJ2-1	CASSPPVSEQFF	TGTGCCAGCAGCCCACCAGTTTCTGAGCAGTTCTTC
NA	TRBV28	NA	TRBJ1-3	CASSLAGISGNTIYF	TGTGCCAGCAGTTTGGCGGGAATCTCTGGAAACACCATATATTTT
NA	TRBV6-5	NA	TRBJ2-7	CASSYSGRVYEQYF	TGTGCCAGCAGTTACTCGGGCAGAGTCTACGAGCAGTACTTC
NA	TRBV27	TRBD1	TRBJ2-6	CASSSHRQGILSGANVLTF	TGTGCCAGCAGTTCTCATCGACAGGGAATCCTTTCTGGGGCCAACGTCCTGACTTTC
NA	TRBV4-1	NA	TRBJ2-3	CASSLSMDTQYF	TGCGCCAGCAGCCTTTCTATGGATACGCAGTATTTT
NA	TRBV5-1	TRBD2	TRBJ2-7	CASSPAGGRNEQYF	TGCGCCAGCAGCCCCGCCGGCGGGAGGAACGAGCAGTACTTC
NA	TRBV10-3	TRBD2	TRBJ2-1	CAISEVTSGKQFF	TGTGCCATCAGTGAAGTCACTAGCGGGAAGCAGTTCTTC
once	TRBV6-6	NA	TRBJ2-3	CASSARSSSTDTQYF	TGTGCCAGCAGTGCCCGTAGCTCTAGCACAGATACGCAGTATTTT
NA	TRBV5-1	TRBD2	TRBJ2-1	CASSYLAESSYNEQFF	TGCGCCAGCAGCTACCTAGCGGAGAGCTCCTACAATGAGCAGTTCTTC